These 21 T cell receptor beta chains share one sample of origin, sequenced in a study of cytomegalovirus exposure and HLA in healthy donors (dated by TCRdb to about 2017). Library generation was performed with the immunoSEQ multiplex PCR assay. The multiplex PCR relied on a mix of 60 forward primers for TCR Vbeta segments and 13 reverse primers for TCR Jbeta segments. Sourced from immuneACCESS, this table was stored by TCRdb with only in-frame sequences that have V and J called. A share of the clones is absent; for the studies checked, an unresolved V gene accounts for under half, and the remainder has no known explanation. The sample data list about 130,000 clones, and about 74% of these were observed just once. Around 4.1% of the sample rests with the top ten. Sequenced material: PBMCs. Receptors originate from a man between 18 and 29 years old in good health and CMV-seropositive.

This chain links TRBV4-1 with TRBJ2-5; 9 bases are a match to TRBD2. Germline trimming cut 1 base from V and 0 bases from J; bases unmatched to any gene: 3. Germline lookup yields CDR1 MGHRA and CDR2 YSYEKL. This CDR3 has 16 residues. CDR3: CASSQGRLADQETQYF. The DNA for the CDR3 is TGCGCCAGCAGCCAAGGGCGACTAGCGGACCAAGAGACCCAGTACTTC.

This sequence joins TRBV13 and TRBJ1-1; the D gene is possibly TRBD1 (5 bases). Germline assignment: CDR1 PRHDT and CDR2 FYEKMQ (reference sequence). Between the trimmed V and J ends, which lost 1 base and 5 bases, there was a span of 8 bases. This CDR3 is 13 amino acids long. The CDR3 DNA follows: TGTGCCAGCAGCTTAGAGGAGGGGACTGAAGCTTTCTTT. Protein sequence: CASSLEEGTEAFF. The whole variable domain, filled in from reference TRBV13 and TRBJ1-1, reads AAGVIQSPRHLIKEKRETATLKCYPIPRHDTVYWYQQGPGQDPQFLISFYEKMQSDKGSIPDRFSAQQFSDYHSELNMSSLELGDSALYFCASSLEEGTEAFFGQGTRLTVV.

The V call is TRBV19, the J call TRBJ1-2, with a weak D call TRBD1 (6 bases). V shed 3 bases and J shed 8 bases, with 19 bases lying between them. Germline V gene lookup returns CDR1 LNHDA and CDR2 SQIVND (reference sequence). The CDR3 is 15 amino acids. The chain's CDR3 is CASSMTGRGVQGYTF. The CDR3 DNA is TGTGCCAGTAGTATGACAGGCAGGGGAGTACAAGGCTACACCTTC.

The table lists this clone with a few counts. V gene TRBV7-2 combines with J gene TRBJ1-4; TRBD1 is a possible D gene (6 bases). The CDR3 is 14 residues long. CDR1 and CDR2 (germline): SGHTA, FQGNSA. V lost 2 bases, J lost 8 bases, and 12 bases lay in between. As DNA, the CDR3 is TGTGCCAGCAGCTTAAGTCAGGGGAAAGAAAAACTGTTTTTT. It codes for CASSLSQGKEKLFF.

In nucleotides, the CDR3 is TGTGCCAGCAGCCCGACAGGGGGTAGTCAGCCCCAGCATTTT. This codes for CASSPTGGSQPQHF. The chain couples TRBV7-8 to TRBJ1-5; 9 bases are a match to TRBD1. The CDR3 is made up of 14 amino acids. With 5 bases clipped from V and 6 bases from J, the junction kept 5 bases outside the gene matches. The germline V gene has CDR1 SGHVS and CDR2 FQNEAQ.

V is TRBV7-9 and J is TRBJ1-4; TRBD1 aligns across 7 bases. From germline, CDR1 is SEHNR and CDR2 FQNEAQ (reference sequence). After removal of 3 bases from V and 14 bases from J, the junction contained 9 bases not matched to a gene. CDR3 size: 13 residues. CDR3 amino acids: CASSFYDRVKLFF. CDR3 nucleotides: TGTGCCAGCAGCTTTTACGACAGGGTGAAGCTGTTTTTT. Based on the CDR3 plus reference TRBV7-9 and TRBJ1-4, the full variable domain is DTGVSQNPRHKITKRGQNVTFRCDPISEHNRLYWYRQTLGQGPEFLTYFQNEAQLEKSRLLSDRFSAERPKGSFSTLEIQRTEQGDSAMYLCASSFYDRVKLFFGSGTQLSVL.

The genes are TRBV7-3 and TRBJ2-3; tentatively, D is TRBD2 (6 bases). CDR1 and CDR2 from the germline V gene are SGHTA and FQGTGA. The V end was cut by 4 bases, the J end by 6 bases, with 14 bases between. The CDR3 covers 14 residues. The DNA for the CDR3 is TGTGCCAGCAGCTCCCGACTAGGACTTGATACGCAGTATTTT. Protein sequence: CASSSRLGLDTQYF. Complete variable domain (other parts from reference TRBV7-3 and TRBJ2-3): GAGVSQTPSNKVTEKGKYVELRCDPISGHTALYWYRQSLGQGPEFLIYFQGTGAADDSGLPNDRFFAVRPEGSVSTLKIQRTERGDSAVYLCASSSRLGLDTQYFGPGTRLTVL.

The gene calls are TRBV11-2 and TRBJ1-1, with D tentatively TRBD1 (5 bases). The CDR3 is made up of 14 amino acids. Germline V gene sequence: CDR1 SGHAT, CDR2 FQNNGV. V lost 1 base and J 3 bases, leaving 9 bases between the germline ends. The chain's CDR3 is CASSLAGIDTEAFF. The DNA of the CDR3 is TGTGCCAGCAGCTTAGCAGGGATCGACACTGAAGCTTTCTTT. Looking up the rest from reference TRBV11-2 and TRBJ1-1 gives the full variable domain: EAGVAQSPRYKIIEKRQSVAFWCNPISGHATLYWYQQILGQGPKLLIQFQNNGVVDDSQLPKDRFSAERLKGVDSTLKIQPAKLEDSAVYLCASSLAGIDTEAFFGQGTRLTVV.

V and J are TRBV6-5 and TRBJ2-5, with 11 bases fitting TRBD2. This CDR3 is built from 15 residues. V lost 2 bases and J lost 5; bases outside the gene matches: 4. The V gene's germline CDR1 is MNHEY and CDR2 SVGAGI. This chain's CDR3 is CASSYGSSGGETQYF. CDR3 bases: TGTGCCAGCAGTTACGGATCTAGCGGGGGGGAGACCCAGTACTTC.

The V call is TRBV5-3, the J call TRBJ1-1; perhaps TRBD1 as D (6 bases). Being an ORF, TRBV5-3 has a function that is uncertain. V lost 7 bases and J 0 bases, leaving 13 bases between the germline ends. The CDR3 is made up of 14 amino acids. The CDR3 coding sequence is TGTGCCAGAGAGCTGACAGGAATGAACACTGAAGCTTTCTTT. This gives the protein CARELTGMNTEAFF.

The rearrangement links TRBV14 to TRBJ2-7; a weak D match, TRBD1 (6 bases). Germline V lookup: CDR1 SGHDN, CDR2 FVKESK. The CDR3 consists of 11 residues. V shed 4 bases and J shed 7 bases, with 8 bases lying between them. CDR3 region: CASSLTGEQYF. The CDR3 bases are TGTGCCAGCAGCCTTACAGGGGAGCAGTACTTC.

The chain recombines TRBV5-1 with TRBJ1-4; a weak D match, TRBD1 (6 bases). CDR1 SGHRS and CDR2 YFSETQ come from the germline V gene. Between the trimmed V and J ends, which lost 6 bases and 7 bases, there was a span of 16 bases. This CDR3 has 14 residues. CDR3 nucleotide sequence: TGCGCCAGCACCCGCAGGGGAGGGAGTGAAAAACTGTTTTTT. The encoded protein is CASTRRGGSEKLFF.

V gene TRBV18 combines with J gene TRBJ1-5, with TRBD1 identical over 7 bases. The CDR3 is made up of 14 amino acids. V gave up 6 bases and J gave up 1 base; unmatched junction bases: 3. Per the germline V gene, CDR1 is KGHSH and CDR2 is LQKENI. The CDR3 loop reads CASSSGGSNQPQHF. The CDR3 nucleotides are TGTGCCAGCTCCTCAGGGGGGAGCAATCAGCCCCAGCATTTT. The whole variable domain, remainder taken from reference TRBV18 and TRBJ1-5, is NAGVMQNPRHLVRRRGQEARLRCSPMKGHSHVYWYRQLPEEGLKFMVYLQKENIIDESGMPKERFSAEFPKEGPSILRIQQVVRGDSAAYFCASSSGGSNQPQHFGDGTRLSIL.

This clone was observed a few times. The chain carries TRBV5-6 and TRBJ2-5, with D perhaps matching TRBD1 (6 bases). The V gene's germline CDR1 is SGHDT and CDR2 YYEEEE. The CDR3 runs to 13 residues. V was cut by 0 bases and J by 5 bases, with 8 bases left in between. The CDR3 loop reads CASSLDRAETQYF. The CDR3 nucleotides are TGTGCCAGCAGCTTGGACAGGGCTGAGACCCAGTACTTC.

This clone has more than one count but fewer than ten. The V and J genes are TRBV2 and TRBJ1-2, with a tentative D call TRBD1 (5 bases). V gave up 6 bases and J gave up 7 bases, with 15 bases separating them. Looked up from germline, CDR1 is SNHLY and CDR2 is FYNNEI. This CDR3 has 13 amino acids. The CDR3 coding sequence is TGTGCCAGCAGCGTGGGGCAGGGAGGTGGCTACACCTTC. Its translation: CASSVGQGGGYTF.

CDR3 coding DNA: TGTGCCAGTAGTATAACGGGTAGACTGGGGGAGCTGTTTTTT. It encodes CASSITGRLGELFF. The V and J genes are TRBV19 and TRBJ2-2; D call uncertain. The V end was cut by 2 bases, the J end by 8 bases, with 12 bases between. CDR1 and CDR2 from the germline V gene are LNHDA and SQIVND (reference sequence). CDR3 size: 14 residues.

This clone appeared a few times. The chain recombines TRBV7-9 with TRBJ2-2; the D gene is possibly TRBD2 (6 bases). The V and J ends lost 4 bases and 5 bases respectively, with 8 bases between them. The CDR3 loop spans 13 amino acids. In germline, CDR1 is SEHNR, CDR2 FQNEAQ (reference sequence). In DNA form, the CDR3 reads TGTGCCAGCAGCTCCCGGGAGACCGGGGAGCTGTTTTTT. Its translation: CASSSRETGELFF.

The chain joins TRBV5-1 to TRBJ1-2; 10 bases are a match to TRBD1. Germline CDR1 SGHRS, CDR2 YFSETQ. CDR3 length: 15 amino acids. V dropped 3 bases and J dropped 2; count of bases not matched to a gene: 4. CDR3: CASSSGTGENYGYTF. The CDR3 bases are TGCGCCAGCAGCTCCGGGACAGGGGAGAACTATGGCTACACCTTC. The full variable domain, completed using reference TRBV5-1 and TRBJ1-2, is KAGVTQTPRYLIKTRGQQVTLSCSPISGHRSVSWYQQTPGQGLQFLFEYFSETQRNKGNFPGRFSGRQFSNSRSEMNVSTLELGDSALYLCASSSGTGENYGYTFGSGTRLTVV.

CDR3 amino acids: CASRGGAGEANTGELFF. The DNA for the CDR3 is TGTGCCAGCAGGGGGGGGGCGGGAGAAGCGAACACCGGGGAGCTGTTTTTT. The V gene is TRBV7-2, the J gene TRBJ2-2; D is perhaps TRBD2 (7 bases). Germline V gene lookup returns CDR1 SGHTA and CDR2 FQGNSA. The CDR3 covers 17 residues. V dropped 6 bases and J dropped 0 bases, with 17 bases sitting between them.

This chain links TRBV6-5 with TRBJ1-1; no reliable D call. CDR1 and CDR2 (germline): MNHEY, SVGAGI. Trimming removed 6 bases at V and 0 bases at J, with 5 bases between. The CDR3 consists of 12 residues. The CDR3 DNA reads TGTGCCAGCAGGGACTTGAACACTGAAGCTTTCTTT. Its translation is CASRDLNTEAFF.

The V and J genes are TRBV18 and TRBJ2-2; 9 positions agree with TRBD2. The V gene's germline CDR1 is KGHSH and CDR2 LQKENI. V shed 2 bases, J shed 0 bases, and the junction held 7 bases outside the gene matches. The CDR3 has 18 residues. This CDR3 reads CASSPIFAGGPNTGELFF. In nucleotides, the CDR3 is TGTGCCAGCTCACCAATCTTCGCGGGGGGGCCGAACACCGGGGAGCTGTTTTTT.